The clone carrying this TCR beta chain was seen ten or more times. Its antigen remains unknown. TCRdb re-called the 5' RACE reads with MiXCR, one entry per CDR3 protein. This sample yields over 150,000 distinct CDR3 sequences, of which around a sixth are seen a single time; around 4% belongs to the top ten. This specimen comes from a study of CD8 T cells in ankylosing spondylitis. CDR1 and CDR2 from the germline V gene are SEHNR and FQNEAQ (reference sequence). V lost 6 bases, J lost 2 bases, and 11 bases lay in between. CDR3 length: 14 residues. Study-level results: What appeared characteristic of ankylosing spondylitis blood was a TCR beta motif of fewer than ten highly homologous variants.

The clonotype was recovered from a male donor aged 10 to 35 with ankylosing spondylitis or in good health (not recorded which). Sequencing was performed on blood, either unsorted or a sorted T cell fraction (not recorded which). The chain employs TRBV7-9 and TRBJ2-1; D might be TRBD1 (6 bases). The CDR3 region has the DNA TGTGCCAGCAGTCACAGGGAAGCCTACAATGAGCAGTTCTTC. Protein sequence: CASSHREAYNEQFF.